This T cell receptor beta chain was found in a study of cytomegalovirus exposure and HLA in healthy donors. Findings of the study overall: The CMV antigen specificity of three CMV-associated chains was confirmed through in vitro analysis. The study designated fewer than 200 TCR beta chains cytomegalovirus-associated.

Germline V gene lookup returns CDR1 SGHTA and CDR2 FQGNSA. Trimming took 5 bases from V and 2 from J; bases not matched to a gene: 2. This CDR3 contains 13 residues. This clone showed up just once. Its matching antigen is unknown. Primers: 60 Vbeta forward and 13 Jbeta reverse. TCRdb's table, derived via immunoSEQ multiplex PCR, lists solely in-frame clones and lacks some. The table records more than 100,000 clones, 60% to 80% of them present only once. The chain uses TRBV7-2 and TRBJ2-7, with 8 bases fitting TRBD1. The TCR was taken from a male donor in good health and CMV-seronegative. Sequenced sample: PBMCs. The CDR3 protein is CASSRQGTYEQYF. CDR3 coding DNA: TGTGCCAGCAGCCGACAGGGGACCTACGAGCAGTACTTC.